The 8 T cell receptor beta chains reported below all come from one sample, sequenced in a study of blood T cell repertoires in COVID-19. Profiling relied on immunoSEQ multiplex PCR, and the TCRdb table lists in-frame clones only, not all of them. This table has about 47,000 clones, roughly 80% appearing once. The sequenced sample consisted of peripheral blood. The receptors here all came from a man between 60 and 75 years old with active COVID-19.

The chain uses TRBV4-2 and TRBJ2-5; 7 bases are shared with TRBD2. J gave up 0 bases and V 1 base, and 5 bases lay outside the gene matches. Per germline, CDR1 LGHNA and CDR2 YNFKEQ. CDR3 size: 16 residues. CDR3 in DNA: TGTGCCAGCAGCCAAGGGCCTAGCGGATACCAAGAGACCCAGTACTTC. Translated: CASSQGPSGYQETQYF.

The chain employs TRBV30 and TRBJ2-7; 7 bases agree with TRBD1. Germline V gene lookup returns CDR1 GTSNPN and CDR2 SVGIG (reference sequence). The CDR3 extends over 17 amino acids. V shed 0 bases and J 3 bases; nucleotides not matched to a gene: 14. CDR3 in DNA: TGTGCCTGGAGTGTAGGTGGGGACAGCCCGCGGAGCTACGAGCAGTACTTC. It encodes CAWSVGGDSPRSYEQYF.

This clone has more than one count but fewer than ten. CDR3 nucleotide sequence: TGTGCCAGCAGCAAACAGGGGGCCCTCTATGGCTACACCTTC. Protein product: CASSKQGALYGYTF. V gene TRBV6-5 combines with J gene TRBJ1-2, with 9 bases identical to TRBD1. The CDR3 extends over 14 amino acids. Trimming at V came to 6 bases and at J to 4 bases, leaving 6 bases not matched to a gene. The germline V gene encodes CDR1 MNHEY and CDR2 SVGAGI.

The CDR3 sequence: CASRDINKETQYF. CDR3 DNA: TGCGCCAGCCGGGACATAAATAAAGAGACCCAGTACTTC. This chain uses TRBV5-1 with TRBJ2-5; D perhaps matches TRBD1 (6 bases). With 7 bases removed from V and 3 bases from J, the gap between germline ends came to 13 bases. This CDR3 is built from 13 residues. CDR1 is SGHRS and CDR2 is YFSETQ in the germline V gene.

The chain links TRBV7-2 to TRBJ2-3; the D is unclear. In germline, CDR1 is SGHTA, CDR2 FQGNSA. The CDR3 totals 15 residues. Trimming cost V 1 base and J 0 bases, with 8 bases left between them. The CDR3 is CASSLGQTSTDTQYF. Written as DNA, the CDR3 is TGTGCCAGCAGCTTAGGCCAGACTAGCACAGATACGCAGTATTTT. Supplemented by reference TRBV7-2 and TRBJ2-3, the full variable domain reads GAGVSQSPSNKVTEKGKDVELRCDPISGHTALYWYRQSLGQGLEFLIYFQGNSAPDKSGLPSDRFSAERTGGSVSTLTIQRTQQEDSAVYLCASSLGQTSTDTQYFGPGTRLTVL.

The chain combines TRBV3-1 (or the pseudogene TRBV3-2) with TRBJ2-5; tentatively, D is TRBD2 (7 bases). Looked up from germline, CDR1 is LGHDT and CDR2 is YNNKEL (reference sequence). This CDR3 comprises 16 residues. V gave up 3 bases and J gave up 5 bases, with 19 bases separating them. CDR3 DNA sequence: TGTGCCAGCAGCCAGAGTGCGACAGGACTAGGGGAGACCCAGTACTTC. This codes for CASSQSATGLGETQYF.

The sample holds one count of this clone. The chain has TRBV28 and TRBJ1-2; maybe TRBD1 (5 bases). The CDR3 loop spans 14 amino acids. V dropped 7 bases and J dropped 4 bases, with 16 bases sitting between them. Germline-derived CDR1 and CDR2 are MDHEN and SYDVKM. The CDR3 loop reads CASTSGLQVYGYTF. CDR3 sequence (DNA): TGTGCCAGCACCTCAGGGCTTCAAGTCTATGGCTACACCTTC.

The V call is TRBV5-5, the J call TRBJ1-3, with D perhaps matching TRBD1 (5 bases). The CDR3 totals 15 residues. Trimming stripped 4 bases from V and 16 bases from J, with 27 bases between. CDR1 is SGHKS and CDR2 is YYEKEE in the germline V gene (reference sequence). This chain's CDR3 is CASSISDSDRTSFYF. CDR3 DNA: TGTGCCAGCAGCATATCTGACAGCGATCGTACTTCGTTCTATTTT.